The rows below give T cell receptor beta chains drawn from one sample of a study of T cells in narcolepsy. Libraries were prepared by immunoSEQ multiplex PCR; TCRdb keeps only in-frame clonotypes and omits some of them. The sample includes just under 30,000 clones, about 90% of them seen just once. The sequenced material came from memory (CD45RA-) CD4+ T cells from blood. These receptors were obtained from a human donor in good health. Each CDR3 is given with its conserved first and last residue. D genes are given only for firm matches. Only some rows state a clone size, as once, few, many or a class for expanded clones.

D gene	clone size	V gene	J gene	CDR3 DNA	CDR3 protein
NA	NA	TRBV5-4	TRBJ2-5	TGTGCCAGCAGCTTGGAGGCAGGTCAAGAGACCCAGTACTTC	CASSLEAGQETQYF
NA	NA	TRBV25-1	TRBJ1-4	TGTGCCAGCAGTGAGATCAACATGGACACAGGAAAACTGTTTTTT	CASSEINMDTGKLFF
NA	NA	TRBV5-1	TRBJ2-3	TGCGCCAGCAGCTTTGACACAGATACGCAGTATTTT	CASSFDTDTQYF
NA	NA	TRBV7-3	TRBJ2-2	TGTGCCAGCAGCTTATCAGCCAGGGCGAACACCGGGGAGCTGTTTTTT	CASSLSARANTGELFF
NA	NA	TRBV30	TRBJ2-3	TGTGCCTCCTCACTGGGGGGTCACACAGATACGCAGTATTTT	CASSLGGHTDTQYF
NA	NA	TRBV2	TRBJ1-2	TGTGCCAGCAGTGAGGGCCCCGAAAATGGCTACACCTTC	CASSEGPENGYTF
NA	NA	TRBV14	TRBJ2-5	TGTGCCAGCAGCCGAGGTGTACAAGAGACCCAGTACTTC	CASSRGVQETQYF
NA	NA	TRBV11-2	TRBJ2-7	TGTGCCAGCAGCCAGGACGGACCCGGGAGCTCCTACGAGCAGTACTTC	CASSQDGPGSSYEQYF
TRBD1	NA	TRBV5-1	TRBJ2-7	TGCGCCAGCAGCTGGGGACAGGGGGAGCAGTACTTC	CASSWGQGEQYF
TRBD1	once	TRBV6-5	TRBJ1-1	TGTGCCAGCACCGGGACAGCGAACACTGAAGCTTTCTTT	CASTGTANTEAFF
NA	once	TRBV5-5	TRBJ2-2	TGTGCCAGCAGCTTGGTGCGGACATGGGCCGGGGAGCTGTTTTTT	CASSLVRTWAGELFF
TRBD1	NA	TRBV6-5	TRBJ2-1	TGTGCCAGCACGAAGACAGGGGCGGGTGAGCAGTTCTTC	CASTKTGAGEQFF
TRBD2	NA	TRBV4-2	TRBJ2-7	TGTGCCAGCAGCCAAGGAGACAGACCCGGGGCTAGCGGGGGTTACGAGCAGTACTTC	CASSQGDRPGASGGYEQYF
TRBD1	NA	TRBV18	TRBJ2-1	TGTGCCAGCTCGTACAGGGGCAGCAATGAGCAGTTCTTC	CASSYRGSNEQFF
NA	NA	TRBV30	TRBJ1-4	TGTGCCTGGACGAGGCTCTCAACTAATGAAAAACTGTTTTTT	CAWTRLSTNEKLFF
TRBD1	NA	TRBV30	TRBJ1-3	TGTGCCTGGAGTCGGGACAGCGGGAATGGAAACACCATATATTTT	CAWSRDSGNGNTIYF
NA	NA	TRBV7-2	TRBJ2-2	TGTGCCAGCAGCCGGGGCCAGCTCAACACCGGGGAGCTGTTTTTT	CASSRGQLNTGELFF
NA	NA	TRBV11-1	TRBJ2-7	TGTGCCAGCAGCTTAGAGACCGGGGAACACTCCTACGAGCAGTACTTC	CASSLETGEHSYEQYF
TRBD1	NA	TRBV7-2	TRBJ1-6	TGTGCCAGCAGCTCGAGACAGGGAGCGAGTTCACCCCTCCACTTT	CASSSRQGASSPLHF
TRBD1	NA	TRBV28	TRBJ2-7	TGTGCCAGCAGCCGACAGGGGAACTACGAGCAGTACTTC	CASSRQGNYEQYF